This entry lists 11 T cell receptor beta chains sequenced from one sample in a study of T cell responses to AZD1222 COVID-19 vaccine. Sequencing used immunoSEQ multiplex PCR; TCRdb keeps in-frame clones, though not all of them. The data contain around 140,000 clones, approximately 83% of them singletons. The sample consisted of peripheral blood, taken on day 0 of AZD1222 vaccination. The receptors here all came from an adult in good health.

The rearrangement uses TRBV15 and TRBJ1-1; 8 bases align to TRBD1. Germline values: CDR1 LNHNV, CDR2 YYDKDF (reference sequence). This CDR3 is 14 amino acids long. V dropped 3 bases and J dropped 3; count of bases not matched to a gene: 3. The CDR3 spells CATSSLQGDTEAFF. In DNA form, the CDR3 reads TGTGCCACCAGCAGTTTACAGGGGGACACTGAAGCTTTCTTT.

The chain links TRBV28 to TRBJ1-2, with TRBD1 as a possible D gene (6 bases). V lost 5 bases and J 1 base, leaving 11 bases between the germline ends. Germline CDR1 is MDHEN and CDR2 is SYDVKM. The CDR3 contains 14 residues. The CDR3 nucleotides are TGTGCCAGCAGTCCGGGACATCTTAACTATGGCTACACCTTC. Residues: CASSPGHLNYGYTF.

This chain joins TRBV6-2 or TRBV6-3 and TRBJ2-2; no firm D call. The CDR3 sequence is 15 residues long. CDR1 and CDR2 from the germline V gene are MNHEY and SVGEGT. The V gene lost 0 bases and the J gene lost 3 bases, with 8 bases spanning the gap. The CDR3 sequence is CASSYSYSYTGELFF. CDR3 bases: TGTGCCAGCAGTTACTCGTACAGCTACACCGGGGAGCTGTTTTTT.

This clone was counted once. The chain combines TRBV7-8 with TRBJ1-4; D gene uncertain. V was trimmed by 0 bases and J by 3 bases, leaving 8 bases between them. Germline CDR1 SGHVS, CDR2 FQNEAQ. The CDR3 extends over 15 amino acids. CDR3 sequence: CASSLARWPNEKLFF. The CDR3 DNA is TGTGCCAGCAGCTTAGCACGGTGGCCTAATGAAAAACTGTTTTTT.

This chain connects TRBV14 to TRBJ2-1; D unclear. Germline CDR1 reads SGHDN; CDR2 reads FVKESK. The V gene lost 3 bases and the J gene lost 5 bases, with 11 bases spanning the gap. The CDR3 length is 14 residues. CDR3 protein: CASSQTLDHNEQFF. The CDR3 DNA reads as TGTGCCAGCAGCCAGACCCTAGACCACAATGAGCAGTTCTTC.

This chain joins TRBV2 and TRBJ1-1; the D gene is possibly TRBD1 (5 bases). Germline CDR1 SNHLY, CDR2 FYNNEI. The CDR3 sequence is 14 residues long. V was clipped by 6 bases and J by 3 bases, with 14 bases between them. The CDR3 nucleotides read TGTGCCAGCAGGACCACAGGACATGACACTGAAGCTTTCTTT. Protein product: CASRTTGHDTEAFF.

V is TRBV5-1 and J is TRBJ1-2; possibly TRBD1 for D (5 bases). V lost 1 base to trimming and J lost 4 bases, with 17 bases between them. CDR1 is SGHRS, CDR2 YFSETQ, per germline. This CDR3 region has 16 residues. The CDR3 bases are TGCGCCAGCAGCTTGTTCGGATCCGGGACGGGCTATGGCTACACCTTC. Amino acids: CASSLFGSGTGYGYTF.

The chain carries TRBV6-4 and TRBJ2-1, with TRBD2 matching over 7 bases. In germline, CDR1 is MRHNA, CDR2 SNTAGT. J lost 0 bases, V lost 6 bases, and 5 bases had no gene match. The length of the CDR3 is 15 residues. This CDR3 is CASSRGGNSYNEQFF. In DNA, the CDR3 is TGTGCCAGCAGCCGCGGGGGTAACTCCTACAATGAGCAGTTCTTC.

The CDR3 loop is CASSEWGTAGTEAFF. The CDR3 nucleotides read TGTGCCAGCAGTGAATGGGGGACAGCGGGGACTGAAGCTTTCTTT. The chain recombines TRBV2 with TRBJ1-1, with 7 bases identical to TRBD1. This CDR3 comprises 15 residues. Trimming removed 2 bases from V and 5 bases from J; junction bases left unmatched: 8. Per the germline V gene, CDR1 is SNHLY and CDR2 is FYNNEI.

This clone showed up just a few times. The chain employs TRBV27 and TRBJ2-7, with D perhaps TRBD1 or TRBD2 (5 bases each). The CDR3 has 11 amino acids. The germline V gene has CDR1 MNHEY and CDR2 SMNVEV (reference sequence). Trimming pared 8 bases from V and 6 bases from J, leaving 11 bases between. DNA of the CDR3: TGTGCCAGCGGAGGTCAGGGCGAGCAGTACTTC. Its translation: CASGGQGEQYF.

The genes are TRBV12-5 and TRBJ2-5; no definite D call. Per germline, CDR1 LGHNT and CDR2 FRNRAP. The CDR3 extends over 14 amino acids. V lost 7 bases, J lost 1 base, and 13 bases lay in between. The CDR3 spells CASAQLNTQETQYF. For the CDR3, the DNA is TGTGCTAGTGCCCAGCTGAACACCCAAGAGACCCAGTACTTC.